This TCR beta chain was identified during a study of cytomegalovirus exposure and HLA in healthy donors. The study's findings and limits: For most TCR sequences rarity was the rule, although some public TCRs occurred in many donors. Subsequent analysis of the approximately 110 validation repertoires found a tendency for first-cohort TCR clusters to co-occur. The investigators catalogued 150 to 200 TCR beta chains as cytomegalovirus-associated.

Only in-frame clones appear in the TCRdb table, and some are missing; sequencing was by immunoSEQ multiplex PCR. The data hold more than 55,000 clones, with around 96% observed a single time. Between the trimmed V and J ends, which lost 0 bases and 5 bases, there was a span of 19 bases. There are 17 residues in the CDR3. Germline loops: CDR1 SGHAT, CDR2 FQNNGV. Points on this clone: Its antigen is unidentified.

The TCR was taken from a man aged 18 to 30 in good health and CMV-seronegative. The chain has TRBV11-2 and TRBJ2-5; D gene uncertain. Sequencing was performed on PBMCs. The CDR3 reads CASSLDPAISIRETQYF. The CDR3 DNA follows: TGTGCCAGCAGCTTAGATCCGGCGATTTCCATCAGGGAGACCCAGTACTTC.